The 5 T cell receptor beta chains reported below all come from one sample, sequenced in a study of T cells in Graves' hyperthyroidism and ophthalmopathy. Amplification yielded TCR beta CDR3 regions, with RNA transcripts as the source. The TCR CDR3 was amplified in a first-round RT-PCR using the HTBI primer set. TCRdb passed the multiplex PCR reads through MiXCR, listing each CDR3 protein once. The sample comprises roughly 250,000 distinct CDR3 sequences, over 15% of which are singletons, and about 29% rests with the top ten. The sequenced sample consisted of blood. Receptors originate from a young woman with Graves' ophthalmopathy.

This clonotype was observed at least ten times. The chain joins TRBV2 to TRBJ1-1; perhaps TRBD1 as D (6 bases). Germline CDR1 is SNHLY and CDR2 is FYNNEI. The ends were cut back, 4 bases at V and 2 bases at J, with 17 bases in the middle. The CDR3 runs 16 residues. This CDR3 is CASSALGQPPNTEAFF. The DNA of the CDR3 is TGTGCCAGCAGTGCCCTAGGACAGCCCCCTAACACTGAAGCTTTCTTT.

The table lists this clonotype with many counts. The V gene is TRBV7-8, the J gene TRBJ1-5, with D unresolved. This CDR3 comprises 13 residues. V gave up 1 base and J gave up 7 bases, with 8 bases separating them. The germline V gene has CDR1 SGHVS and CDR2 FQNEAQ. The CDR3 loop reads CASSLEVFQPQHF. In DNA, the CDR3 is TGTGCCAGCAGCTTAGAGGTGTTCCAGCCCCAGCATTTT.

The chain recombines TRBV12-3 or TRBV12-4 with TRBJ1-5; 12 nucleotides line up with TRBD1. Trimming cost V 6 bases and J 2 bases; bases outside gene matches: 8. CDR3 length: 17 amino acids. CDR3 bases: TGTGCCAGCAGCCCGGGACAGGGGGCTGAGGGCAATCAGCCCCAGCATTTT. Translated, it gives CASSPGQGAEGNQPQHF.

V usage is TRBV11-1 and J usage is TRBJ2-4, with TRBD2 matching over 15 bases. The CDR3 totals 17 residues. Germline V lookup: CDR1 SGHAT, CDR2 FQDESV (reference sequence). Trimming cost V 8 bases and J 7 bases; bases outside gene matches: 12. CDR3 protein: CASGTTRTSGRGNIQYF. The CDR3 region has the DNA TGTGCCAGCGGCACCACCCGGACTAGCGGGAGGGGGAACATTCAGTACTTC.

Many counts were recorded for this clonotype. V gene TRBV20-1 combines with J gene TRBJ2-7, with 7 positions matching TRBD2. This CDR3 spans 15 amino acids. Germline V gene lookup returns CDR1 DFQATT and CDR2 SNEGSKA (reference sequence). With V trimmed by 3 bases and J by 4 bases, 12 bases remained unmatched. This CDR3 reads CSARALRLAVYEQYF. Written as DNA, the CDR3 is TGCAGTGCTAGGGCCCTCAGACTAGCAGTTTACGAGCAGTACTTC.